A single sample is the source of the 13 T cell receptor beta chains below, sequenced in a study of CD8 T cells in Susac syndrome. Roughly 0.45 to 1 ug RNA was reverse transcribed with random hexamers. Using its own MiXCR run on the immunoSEQ multiplex PCR reads, TCRdb lists one record per CDR3 protein. The sample comprises about 140,000 distinct CDR3 sequences, almost 96% of which are singletons, and roughly 0.084% rests with the top ten. The material sequenced was CD4+ T cells from PBMCs. The receptors here all came from a human donor with Susac syndrome.

CDR3 in amino acids: CSVGFRGEQYF. The CDR3, as DNA: TGCAGCGTTGGCTTCCGGGGCGAGCAGTACTTC. V is TRBV29-1 and J is TRBJ2-7; a weak D match, TRBD2 (5 bases). Germline CDR1 and CDR2: SQVTM and ANQGSEA. This CDR3 is 11 amino acids long. V lost 4 bases, J lost 6 bases, and 10 bases lay in between.

V and J are TRBV18 and TRBJ1-6, with D unclear. Trimming took off 4 bases at V and 7 bases at J, with 8 bases between the two ends. The CDR3 has 13 residues. CDR1 and CDR2 (germline): KGHSH, LQKENI. The CDR3 loop is CASSRDYNSPLHF. The CDR3 nucleotides are TGTGCCAGCTCACGGGATTACAATTCACCCCTCCACTTT.

The V gene is TRBV4-1, the J gene TRBJ2-5; D is undetermined. Germline V CDR1 and CDR2: MGHRA, YSYEKL. V was clipped by 2 bases and J by 4 bases, with 8 bases between them. The CDR3 has 13 amino acids. CDR3 sequence: CASSQFPRETQYF. In DNA form, the CDR3 reads TGCGCCAGCAGCCAATTTCCGAGAGAGACCCAGTACTTC.

The genes are TRBV7-2 and TRBJ1-2; a possible D gene is TRBD1 (5 bases). This CDR3 contains 15 residues. Trimming shortened V by 5 bases and J by 2 bases, and 15 bases separated the two germline ends. Germline V gene sequence: CDR1 SGHTA, CDR2 FQGNSA. The CDR3 is CASSPTGGINYGYTF. The CDR3, as DNA: TGTGCCAGCAGCCCCACGGGGGGAATCAACTATGGCTACACCTTC.

This clonotype was observed once. The rearrangement links TRBV3-1 to TRBJ2-7; unclear D gene. Trimming stripped 0 bases from V and 6 bases from J, with 9 bases between. From germline, CDR1 is LGHDT and CDR2 YNNKEL (reference sequence). The CDR3 runs 13 residues. The DNA of the CDR3 is TGTGCCAGCAGCCAAGATCTGAGGTCCGAGCAGTACTTC. It codes for CASSQDLRSEQYF.

This clonotype appeared a single time. J is TRBJ2-7 and V is TRBV4-1; weak D call: TRBD2 (6 bases). Germline CDR1 MGHRA, CDR2 YSYEKL. The CDR3 has 15 amino acids. The germline V and J ends were trimmed by 1 base and 4 bases, with 14 bases remaining between them. This chain's CDR3 is CASSQAGEGSYEQYF. The DNA for the CDR3 is TGCGCCAGCAGCCAAGCGGGAGAGGGATCGTACGAGCAGTACTTC.

The sample holds a few counts of this clonotype. The chain recombines TRBV20-1 with TRBJ2-7; 10 bases agree with TRBD2. Germline V lookup: CDR1 DFQATT, CDR2 SNEGSKA (reference sequence). The CDR3 has 14 residues. V dropped 3 bases and J dropped 0; count of bases not matched to a gene: 2. The CDR3 nucleotides are TGCAGTGCTAGGGTAGCGGGAGGCTCCTACGAGCAGTACTTC. Amino acids: CSARVAGGSYEQYF.

There are a few counts of this clonotype. J is TRBJ1-1 and V is TRBV18; perhaps TRBD1 as D (6 bases). The CDR3 is made up of 13 amino acids. Trimming cost V 6 bases and J 2 bases, with 10 bases left between them. In germline, CDR1 is KGHSH, CDR2 LQKENI. CDR3 sequence: CASSLGTNTEAFF. DNA of the CDR3: TGTGCCAGCTCGTTGGGGACAAACACTGAAGCTTTCTTT. Looking up the rest from reference TRBV18 and TRBJ1-1 gives the full variable domain: NAGVMQNPRHLVRRRGQEARLRCSPMKGHSHVYWYRQLPEEGLKFMVYLQKENIIDESGMPKERFSAEFPKEGPSILRIQQVVRGDSAAYFCASSLGTNTEAFFGQGTRLTVV.

This sequence joins TRBV7-2 and TRBJ1-2; D not certain. This CDR3 is built from 13 residues. Trimming pared 5 bases from V and 2 bases from J, leaving 9 bases between. CDR1 and CDR2 (germline): SGHTA, FQGNSA. The CDR3 bases are TGTGCCAGCAGCCCCGGACGGAACTATGGCTACACCTTC. Encoded protein: CASSPGRNYGYTF.

J is TRBJ2-5 and V is TRBV2; D gene ambiguous. CDR3 length equals 15 residues. Germline assignment: CDR1 SNHLY and CDR2 FYNNEI. Between the trimmed V and J ends, which lost 6 bases and 5 bases, there was a span of 19 bases. The CDR3 is CASRDFRAGRETQYF. In nucleotides, the CDR3 is TGTGCCAGCAGAGACTTCCGGGCTGGTCGGGAGACCCAGTACTTC.

This chain connects TRBV20-1 to TRBJ1-1; 8 nucleotides align to TRBD1. Trimming cost V 6 bases and J 5 bases; bases outside gene matches: 8. This CDR3 is built from 13 residues. Looked up from germline, CDR1 is DFQATT and CDR2 is SNEGSKA (reference sequence). The CDR3 bases are TGCAGTGCCGCAACAGGGGGGGGAACTGAAGCTTTCTTT. Protein: CSAATGGGTEAFF.

A single count supports this clonotype. The rearrangement uses TRBV4-1 and TRBJ2-5; D may be TRBD2 (6 bases). The CDR3 is 15 amino acids. Per germline, CDR1 MGHRA and CDR2 YSYEKL. V dropped 1 base and J dropped 5 bases, with 14 bases sitting between them. The CDR3 region is CASSQVEGIWETQYF. The CDR3 coding sequence is TGCGCCAGCAGCCAAGTGGAGGGGATATGGGAGACCCAGTACTTC.

The chain is built from TRBV12-3 or TRBV12-4 and TRBJ2-1; 11 bases align to TRBD1. Losses at the gene ends were 0 bases for V and 12 bases for J; bases not matched to a gene: 7. The CDR3 loop spans 15 amino acids. CDR3 loop: CASSLAGQGVLGQFF. The CDR3 nucleotides are TGTGCCAGCAGTTTAGCGGGACAGGGGGTCCTGGGGCAGTTCTTC.